This T cell receptor beta chain was sequenced in a study of cytomegalovirus exposure and HLA in healthy donors. The PCR ran on 60 Vbeta and 13 Jbeta primers. The data were produced by immunoSEQ multiplex PCR, yet TCRdb's version contains in-frame clones alone and is incomplete. The profile covers under 100,000 clones, with more than 70% appearing a single time and about 3.1% taken by the ten largest. With regard to this clone: Antigen unknown.

Trimming pared 4 bases from V and 4 bases from J, leaving 5 bases between. The CDR3 spans 10 residues. Germline V gene lookup returns CDR1 GTSNPN and CDR2 SVGIG (reference sequence). Study conclusions and caveats: Among TCR beta chains of equal frequency, HLA-associated ones were more clonally expanded in a later analysis.

This sequence joins TRBV30 and TRBJ2-7; no clear D gene. The sequence came from a man aged 40-50 years in good health and CMV-seronegative. The source material was PBMCs. The CDR3 DNA reads TGTGCCTGGACAGGTTACGAGCAGTACTTC. Translation: CAWTGYEQYF.